This TCR beta chain came from a study of control samples from healthy donors and cancer patients. This table comes from immunoSEQ multiplex PCR, and its TCRdb copy is limited to in-frame clones, with some not included. The data hold 150,000 or so clones, with around 88% observed a single time. Germline CDR1 is GTSNPN and CDR2 is SVGIG (reference sequence). Trimming cost V 8 bases and J 7 bases, with 18 bases left between them. The CDR3 is 13 amino acids. The origin of this receptor is a man between 18 and 35 years old in good health. J is TRBJ2-1 and V is TRBV30; D might be TRBD1 or TRBD2, each matching 5 bases. Input material: blood. The CDR3 nucleotides read TGTGCCCGGGACGAAGGGTGGGGGAATGAGCAGTTCTTC. Translating gives CARDEGWGNEQFF.